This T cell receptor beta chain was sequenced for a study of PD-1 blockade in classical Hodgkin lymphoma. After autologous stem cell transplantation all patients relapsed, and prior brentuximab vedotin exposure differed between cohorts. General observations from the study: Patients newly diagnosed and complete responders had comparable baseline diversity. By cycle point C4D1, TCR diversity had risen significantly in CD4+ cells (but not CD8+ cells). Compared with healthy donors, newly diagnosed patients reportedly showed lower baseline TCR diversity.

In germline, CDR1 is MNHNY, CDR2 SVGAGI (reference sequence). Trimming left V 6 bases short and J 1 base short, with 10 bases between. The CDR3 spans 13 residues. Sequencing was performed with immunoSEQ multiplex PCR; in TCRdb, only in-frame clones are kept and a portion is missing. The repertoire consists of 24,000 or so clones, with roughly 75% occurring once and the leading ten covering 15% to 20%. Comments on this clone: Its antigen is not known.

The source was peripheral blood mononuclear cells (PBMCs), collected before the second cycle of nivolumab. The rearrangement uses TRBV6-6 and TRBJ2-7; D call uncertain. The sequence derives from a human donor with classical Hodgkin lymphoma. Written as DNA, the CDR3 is TGTGCCAGCAGAACAACGAGATCCTACGAGCAGTACTTC. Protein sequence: CASRTTRSYEQYF.